Described below is a single TCR beta chain sequence and its context. Its cognate antigen is unknown. Repertoires were generated with immunoSEQ multiplex PCR, while TCRdb's copy carries only in-frame clones and drops some. The profile shows around 2.5 million clones, over 85% of them singletons. The data were obtained in a study of shared clonotypes between healthy human individuals. The germline V gene encodes CDR1 GTSNPN and CDR2 SVGIG (reference sequence). The CDR3 is 13 residues long. V lost 1 base to trimming and J lost 6 bases, with 7 bases between them. The study's findings and limits: It was only blood that was sampled, and tissue repertoires likely differ. Genetic and exposure-history diversity was limited by the few donors.

CD4+ cell separation produced CD45RA+ naive and CD45RA-negative memory subsets. Sequencing was carried out using naive CD4+ T cells from PBMCs. The subset here: CD45RA+ positively selected. This receptor was obtained from a man in his late teens or twenties in good health. Some clones in this sample may be carry-over from other donors' samples. The chain recombines TRBV30 with TRBJ1-6; maybe TRBD1 (6 bases). The DNA of the CDR3 is TGTGCCTGGAGTGCAGGGGCTAATTCACCCCTCCACTTT. Translating gives CAWSAGANSPLHF.